This entry lists 20 T cell receptor beta chains sequenced from one sample in a study of neoadjuvant anti-PD-1 for oral cavity cancer. The sample's time point: after neoadjuvant nivolumab, at surgical resection. Here immunoSEQ multiplex PCR was the method, and the copy in TCRdb shows in-frame clones only, minus some. The sample holds more than 13,000 clones; 75% are singletons and the top ten take roughly 2%. Sequenced material: PBMCs, taken after nivolumab (anti-PD-1) treatment. All receptors come from a person between 40 and 85 years old with oral cavity squamous cell carcinoma.

The V call is TRBV5-1, the J call TRBJ1-1, with D uncertain. The CDR3 sequence is 14 residues long. Germline assignment: CDR1 SGHRS and CDR2 YFSETQ. Between the trimmed V and J ends, which lost 2 bases and 1 base, there was a span of 9 bases. The CDR3 region is CASSFVSENTEAFF. CDR3 coding DNA: TGCGCCAGCAGCTTCGTCTCAGAGAACACTGAAGCTTTCTTT.

V is TRBV6-6 and J is TRBJ2-3; weak D call: TRBD2 (5 bases). In germline, CDR1 is MNHNY, CDR2 SVGAGI (reference sequence). V was trimmed by 2 bases and J by 6 bases, leaving 12 bases between them. The CDR3 is 14 amino acids. This CDR3 is CASSYPSFTDTQYF. In DNA form, the CDR3 reads TGTGCCAGCAGTTACCCTAGCTTCACTGATACGCAGTATTTT.

This clone came up once. The genes are TRBV5-1 and TRBJ2-7, with 7 bases matching TRBD1. V gave up 6 bases and J gave up 0 bases; unmatched junction bases: 6. Germline CDR1 SGHRS, CDR2 YFSETQ. CDR3 size: 14 residues. Here the CDR3 reads CASNRGDSSYEQYF. The CDR3 nucleotides are TGCGCCAGCAACCGAGGGGACAGCTCCTACGAGCAGTACTTC.

V gene TRBV7-9 combines with J gene TRBJ1-1; no clear D. The germline gives CDR1 SEHNR, CDR2 FQNEAQ (reference sequence). This CDR3 spans 13 amino acids. Trimming removed 0 bases at V and 4 bases at J, with 6 bases between. The CDR3 coding sequence is TGTGCCAGCAGCTTAGCTGGGGTCACTGAAGCTTTCTTT. This sequence encodes CASSLAGVTEAFF.

This chain uses TRBV6-6 with TRBJ2-7; D perhaps matches TRBD1 (5 bases). The CDR3 totals 15 residues. The V end lost 2 bases, the J end lost 1 base, and 12 bases lay between the germline ends. Germline V gene sequence: CDR1 MNHNY, CDR2 SVGAGI (reference sequence). Here the CDR3 DNA reads TGTGCCAGCAGTTACCAAGGGGAACAGTCCTACGAGCAGTACTTC. Its translation is CASSYQGEQSYEQYF.

This clone has only one observation. The V gene is TRBV6-9, the J gene TRBJ2-2; D gene uncertain. The CDR3 consists of 17 residues. The germline V and J ends were trimmed by 6 bases and 1 base, with 18 bases remaining between them. CDR1 is MNHGY, CDR2 SVAAGI, per germline. CDR3 protein: CASRTPRSYRNTGELFF. The CDR3 region has the DNA TGTGCCAGCAGAACCCCCCGGTCATACAGGAACACCGGGGAGCTGTTTTTT.

This chain uses TRBV7-9 with TRBJ1-3, with D hard to call. V lost 2 bases and J 1 base, leaving 9 bases between the germline ends. In germline, CDR1 is SEHNR, CDR2 FQNEAQ (reference sequence). This CDR3 spans 15 amino acids. The CDR3 region is CASSLPGGSGNTIYF. CDR3 DNA sequence: TGTGCCAGCAGCTTACCCGGAGGGTCTGGAAACACCATATATTTT.

This clone was observed once. The rearrangement uses TRBV5-1 and TRBJ2-4; 7 bases are shared with TRBD1. CDR3 size: 21 residues. From germline, CDR1 is SGHRS and CDR2 YFSETQ. Trimming took 5 bases from V and 0 from J; bases not matched to a gene: 23. The CDR3 sequence: CASRRGRVWTGQSLAKNIQYF. The CDR3, as DNA: TGCGCCAGCAGACGCGGCCGAGTTTGGACAGGACAGAGCTTAGCCAAAAACATTCAGTACTTC.

The chain uses TRBV7-2 and TRBJ2-1, with a weak D call TRBD2 (6 bases). V was clipped by 8 bases and J by 6 bases, with 14 bases between them. CDR3 size: 13 residues. Germline values: CDR1 SGHTA, CDR2 FQGNSA. Written as DNA, the CDR3 is TGTGCCAGCGGGCGGGGCGGAGGCAATGAGCAGTTCTTC. This translates into CASGRGGGNEQFF.

The chain carries TRBV27 and TRBJ1-1, with TRBD1 identical over 7 bases. Germline CDR1 MNHEY, CDR2 SMNVEV (reference sequence). J gave up 0 bases and V 4 bases, and 14 bases lay outside the gene matches. This CDR3 contains 18 residues. CDR3 coding DNA: TGTGCCAGCAGTTCCAAGCAATCGGGACAGAGTTTGAACACTGAAGCTTTCTTT. It yields the protein CASSSKQSGQSLNTEAFF.

In its sample, this clone was seen a few times. V usage is TRBV2 and J usage is TRBJ1-4; perhaps TRBD1 as D (5 bases). The length of the CDR3 is 16 residues. V was pared by 7 bases and J by 0 bases, with 15 bases between. Germline V CDR1 and CDR2: SNHLY, FYNNEI. CDR3 nucleotide sequence: TGTGCCAGCATGGGGGAGAGAGTTGCAACTAATGAAAAACTGTTTTTT. The encoded protein is CASMGERVATNEKLFF.

This chain uses TRBV6-5 with TRBJ2-5; TRBD1 matches at 9 bases. The length of the CDR3 is 15 residues. V lost 0 bases and J lost 5; bases outside the gene matches: 4. Germline V CDR1 and CDR2: MNHEY, SVGAGI. CDR3: CASSYSGQGTETQYF. CDR3 nucleotides: TGTGCCAGCAGTTACTCGGGACAGGGTACGGAGACCCAGTACTTC.

The chain uses TRBV14 and TRBJ2-1; D might be TRBD1 (5 bases). V lost 0 bases and J lost 2, with 14 bases in between. CDR3 length: 17 residues. Germline V gives CDR1 SGHDN, CDR2 FVKESK. This CDR3 is CASSQEYWTTTYNEQFF. Here the CDR3 DNA reads TGTGCCAGCAGCCAAGAATATTGGACAACGACCTACAATGAGCAGTTCTTC.

The V call is TRBV7-8, the J call TRBJ2-1; 8 bases match TRBD1. This CDR3 has 16 residues. CDR1 is SGHVS, CDR2 FQNEAQ, per germline. Losses at the gene ends were 4 bases for V and 3 bases for J; bases not matched to a gene: 8. The CDR3 DNA reads TGTGCCAGCAGCTCCGTCGACAGGGGAATCTACAATGAGCAGTTCTTC. Amino acids: CASSSVDRGIYNEQFF.

J is TRBJ2-6 and V is TRBV30; D call uncertain. This CDR3 comprises 14 residues. The germline gives CDR1 GTSNPN, CDR2 SVGIG (reference sequence). V lost 2 bases, J lost 0 bases, and 5 bases lay in between. This chain's CDR3 is CAWSKGSGANVLTF. In DNA form, the CDR3 reads TGTGCCTGGAGTAAGGGCTCTGGGGCCAACGTCCTGACTTTC.

This clone appeared a few times. The chain couples TRBV6-1 to TRBJ1-3; 8 positions match TRBD1. The trim removed 4 bases at V and 0 bases at J, leaving 5 bases unmatched. The CDR3 is made up of 16 amino acids. In germline, CDR1 is MNHNS, CDR2 SASEGT. CDR3 coding DNA: TGTGCCAGCAGTGTGCGACAGGGGTTCTCTGGAAACACCATATATTTT. As protein: CASSVRQGFSGNTIYF.

The chain carries TRBV6-1 and TRBJ2-3, with D perhaps matching TRBD1 (5 bases). This CDR3 spans 13 amino acids. The V end was cut by 7 bases, the J end by 4 bases, with 12 bases between. Germline V gives CDR1 MNHNS, CDR2 SASEGT. CDR3: CASMVGAPDTQYF. CDR3 sequence (DNA): TGTGCCAGCATGGTAGGGGCTCCAGATACGCAGTATTTT.

V is TRBV7-9 and J is TRBJ2-1; D uncertain. Germline loops: CDR1 SEHNR, CDR2 FQNEAQ (reference sequence). V lost 2 bases and J 5 bases, leaving 7 bases between the germline ends. The CDR3 runs 13 residues. CDR3 DNA: TGTGCCAGCAGCTTAACAGAGAACAATGAGCAGTTCTTC. This codes for CASSLTENNEQFF.

The gene calls are TRBV5-4 and TRBJ2-2; the D gene could be TRBD1 or TRBD2 (5 bases each). The germline V gene encodes CDR1 SGHNT and CDR2 YYREEE (reference sequence). CDR3 size: 15 residues. Trimming cost V 3 bases and J 1 base, with 10 bases left between them. The CDR3 here is CASSSGTVNTGELFF. The CDR3 coding sequence is TGTGCCAGCAGCTCCGGGACGGTGAACACCGGGGAGCTGTTTTTT.

The J gene is TRBJ2-3, the V gene TRBV5-1; 10 bases are a match to TRBD2. CDR1 and CDR2 (germline): SGHRS, YFSETQ. J was trimmed by 0 bases and V by 0 bases; bases with no gene match: 4. The CDR3 loop spans 17 amino acids. The CDR3, as DNA: TGCGCCAGCAGCTTGGACAGCGGGAGGGCTAGCACAGATACGCAGTATTTT. Encoded protein: CASSLDSGRASTDTQYF.